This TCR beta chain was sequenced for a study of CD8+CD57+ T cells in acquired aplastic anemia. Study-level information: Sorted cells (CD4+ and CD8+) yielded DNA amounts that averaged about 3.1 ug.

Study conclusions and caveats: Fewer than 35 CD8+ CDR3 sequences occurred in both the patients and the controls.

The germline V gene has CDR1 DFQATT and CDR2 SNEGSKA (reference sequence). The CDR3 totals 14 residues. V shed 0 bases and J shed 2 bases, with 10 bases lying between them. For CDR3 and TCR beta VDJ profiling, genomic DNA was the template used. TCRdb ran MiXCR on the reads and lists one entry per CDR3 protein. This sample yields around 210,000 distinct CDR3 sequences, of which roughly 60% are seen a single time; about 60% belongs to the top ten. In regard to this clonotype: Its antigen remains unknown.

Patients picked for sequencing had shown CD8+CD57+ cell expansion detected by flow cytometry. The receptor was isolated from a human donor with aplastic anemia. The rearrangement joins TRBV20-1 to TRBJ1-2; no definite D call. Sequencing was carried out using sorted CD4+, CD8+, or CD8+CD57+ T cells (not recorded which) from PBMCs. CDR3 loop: CSARDKTSNYGYTF. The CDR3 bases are TGCAGTGCTAGAGATAAGACATCCAACTATGGCTACACCTTC.